One TCR beta chain is described in this entry. Its specificity is unknown. This specimen belongs to a study of graft-versus-host responses after intestinal transplantation. Regarding the study as a whole: Association was observed between peak circulating GvH clone levels and early post-transplant HvG declines.

Clones were sequenced by immunoSEQ multiplex PCR, and TCRdb holds only the in-frame ones, with some missing. The table records over 65,000 clones, approximately 90% of them present only once. CDR1 and CDR2 from the germline V gene are SGHRS and YFSETQ. The CDR3 consists of 15 residues. Between the trimmed V and J ends, which lost 0 bases and 1 base, there was a span of 10 bases. The gene calls are TRBV5-1 and TRBJ2-5; D gene unclear. The specimen was PBMCs, collected 98 days after intestinal transplantation. The TCR comes from a human patient who received an intestinal transplant, so some T cells may come from the graft donor. CDR3 protein: CASSLVSGLQETQYF. CDR3 sequence (DNA): TGCGCCAGCAGCTTGGTATCGGGCCTCCAAGAGACCCAGTACTTC.